The source of this T cell receptor (beta chain) is a study of control samples from healthy donors and cancer patients. The CDR3 runs 15 residues. Germline lookup yields CDR1 SGHTS and CDR2 YDEGEE. With 4 bases clipped from V and 8 bases from J, the junction kept 10 bases outside the gene matches. Only one count was recorded for this clone. The table came from immunoSEQ multiplex PCR; TCRdb's copy has only in-frame clones and leaves some out. The data hold 350,000 to 450,000 clones, with approximately 90% observed a single time. The origin of this receptor is a middle-aged man with head and neck cancer. This chain links TRBV5-8 with TRBJ2-1; TRBD1 agrees at 9 bases. The sequenced material came from PBMCs. CDR3 in DNA: TGTGCCAGCAGCGCAGGACAGGGGAGATTCGATGAGCAGTTCTTC. This gives the protein CASSAGQGRFDEQFF.